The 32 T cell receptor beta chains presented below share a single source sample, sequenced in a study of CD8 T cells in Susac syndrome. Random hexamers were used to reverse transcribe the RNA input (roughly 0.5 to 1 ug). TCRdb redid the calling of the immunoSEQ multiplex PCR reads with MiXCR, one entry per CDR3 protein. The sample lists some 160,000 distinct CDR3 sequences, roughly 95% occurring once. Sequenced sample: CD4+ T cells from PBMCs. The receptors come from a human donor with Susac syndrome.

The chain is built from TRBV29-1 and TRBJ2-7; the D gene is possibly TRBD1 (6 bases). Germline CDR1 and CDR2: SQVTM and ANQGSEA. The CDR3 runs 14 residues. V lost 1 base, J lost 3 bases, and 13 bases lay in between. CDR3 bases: TGCAGCGTTGAAGTATTGGACAGAGACTACGAGCAGTACTTC. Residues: CSVEVLDRDYEQYF.

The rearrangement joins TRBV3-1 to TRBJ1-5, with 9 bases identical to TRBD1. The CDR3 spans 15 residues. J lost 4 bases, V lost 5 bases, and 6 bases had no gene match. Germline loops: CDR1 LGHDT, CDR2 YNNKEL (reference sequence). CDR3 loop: CASSNAGQGNQPQHF. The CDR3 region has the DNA TGTGCCAGCAGCAACGCGGGACAGGGAAATCAGCCCCAGCATTTT.

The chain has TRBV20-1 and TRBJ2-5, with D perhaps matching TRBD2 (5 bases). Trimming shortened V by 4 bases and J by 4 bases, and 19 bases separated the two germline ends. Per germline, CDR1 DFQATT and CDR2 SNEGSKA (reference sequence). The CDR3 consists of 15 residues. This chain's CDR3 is CSATPPPGLVETQYF. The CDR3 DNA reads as TGCAGTGCTACACCGCCTCCGGGGTTGGTAGAGACCCAGTACTTC.

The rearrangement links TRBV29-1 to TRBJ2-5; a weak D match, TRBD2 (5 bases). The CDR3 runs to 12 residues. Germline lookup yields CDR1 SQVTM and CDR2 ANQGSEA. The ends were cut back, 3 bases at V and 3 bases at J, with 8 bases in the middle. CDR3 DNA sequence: TGCAGCGTTGAGGCCGGGAAAGAGACCCAGTACTTC. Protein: CSVEAGKETQYF.

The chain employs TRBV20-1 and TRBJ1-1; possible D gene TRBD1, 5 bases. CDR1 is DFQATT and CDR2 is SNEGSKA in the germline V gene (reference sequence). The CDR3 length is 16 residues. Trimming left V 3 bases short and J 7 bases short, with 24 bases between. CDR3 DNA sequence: TGCAGTGCTAGGTCTAGGGGCGGCTTTTCTGAGCGTGAAGCTTTCTTT. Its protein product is CSARSRGGFSEREAFF.

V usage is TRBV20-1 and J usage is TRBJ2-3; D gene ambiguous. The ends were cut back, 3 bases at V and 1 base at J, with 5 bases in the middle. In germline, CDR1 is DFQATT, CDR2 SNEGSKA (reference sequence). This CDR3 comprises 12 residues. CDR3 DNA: TGCAGTGCTAGGGACGGCACAGATACGCAGTATTTT. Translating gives CSARDGTDTQYF.

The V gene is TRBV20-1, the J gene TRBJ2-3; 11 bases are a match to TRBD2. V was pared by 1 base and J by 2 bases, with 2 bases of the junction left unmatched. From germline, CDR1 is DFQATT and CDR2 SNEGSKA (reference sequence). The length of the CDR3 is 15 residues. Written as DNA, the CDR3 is TGCAGTGCTAGAGGGACTAGCGGGTTCACAGATACGCAGTATTTT. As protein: CSARGTSGFTDTQYF.

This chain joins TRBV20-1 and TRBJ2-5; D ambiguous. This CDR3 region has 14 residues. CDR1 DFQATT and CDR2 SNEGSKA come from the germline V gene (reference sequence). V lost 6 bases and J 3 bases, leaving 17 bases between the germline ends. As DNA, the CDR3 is TGCAGTGCCAGATATGGGCCTATGAAAGAGACCCAGTACTTC. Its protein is CSARYGPMKETQYF.

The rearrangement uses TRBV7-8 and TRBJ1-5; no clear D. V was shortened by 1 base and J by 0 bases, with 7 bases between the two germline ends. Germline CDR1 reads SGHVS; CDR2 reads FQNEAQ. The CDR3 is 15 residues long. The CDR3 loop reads CASSLGDLSNQPQHF. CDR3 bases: TGTGCCAGCAGCTTAGGAGACCTTAGCAATCAGCCCCAGCATTTT.

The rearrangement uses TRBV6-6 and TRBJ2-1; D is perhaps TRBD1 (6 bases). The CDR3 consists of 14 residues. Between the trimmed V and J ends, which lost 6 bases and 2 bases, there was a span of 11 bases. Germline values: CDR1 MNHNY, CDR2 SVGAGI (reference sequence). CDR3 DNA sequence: TGTGCCAGCAGCGTCAGGGGAGCCTACAATGAGCAGTTCTTC. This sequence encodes CASSVRGAYNEQFF.

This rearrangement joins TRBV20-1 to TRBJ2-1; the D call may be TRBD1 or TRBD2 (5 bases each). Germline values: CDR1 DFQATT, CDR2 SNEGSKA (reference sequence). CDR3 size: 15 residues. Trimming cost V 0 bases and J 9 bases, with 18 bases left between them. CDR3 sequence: CSARDVRRTLPEQFF. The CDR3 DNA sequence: TGCAGTGCTAGAGACGTTCGGAGGACACTTCCTGAGCAGTTCTTC.

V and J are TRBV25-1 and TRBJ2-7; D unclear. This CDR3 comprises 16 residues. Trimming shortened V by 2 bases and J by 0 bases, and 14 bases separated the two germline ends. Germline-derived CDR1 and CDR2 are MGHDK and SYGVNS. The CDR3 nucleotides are TGTGCCAGCAGTGAACTCGCGGAACGCAACTCCTACGAGCAGTACTTC. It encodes CASSELAERNSYEQYF.

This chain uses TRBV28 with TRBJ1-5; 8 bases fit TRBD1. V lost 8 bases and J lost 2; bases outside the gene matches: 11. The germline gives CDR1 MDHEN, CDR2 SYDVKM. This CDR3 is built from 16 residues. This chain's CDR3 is CASRPGTGFGNQPQHF. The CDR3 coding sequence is TGTGCCAGCCGTCCCGGGACAGGTTTTGGCAATCAGCCCCAGCATTTT.

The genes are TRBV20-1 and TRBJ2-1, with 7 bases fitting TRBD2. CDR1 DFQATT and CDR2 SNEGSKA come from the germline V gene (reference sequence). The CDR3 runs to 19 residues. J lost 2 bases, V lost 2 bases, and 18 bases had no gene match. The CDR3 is CSARPTLAPQKATYNEQFF. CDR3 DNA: TGCAGTGCTAGACCTACACTAGCGCCCCAAAAGGCCACCTACAATGAGCAGTTCTTC.

CDR3: CASSESAGGSTDTQYF. CDR3 nucleotide sequence: TGTGCCAGCAGTGAATCCGCGGGGGGTAGCACAGATACGCAGTATTTT. This chain joins TRBV6-4 and TRBJ2-3, with 8 nucleotides matching TRBD2. This CDR3 is built from 16 residues. The germline V gene encodes CDR1 MRHNA and CDR2 SNTAGT. V dropped 3 bases and J dropped 0; count of bases not matched to a gene: 5.

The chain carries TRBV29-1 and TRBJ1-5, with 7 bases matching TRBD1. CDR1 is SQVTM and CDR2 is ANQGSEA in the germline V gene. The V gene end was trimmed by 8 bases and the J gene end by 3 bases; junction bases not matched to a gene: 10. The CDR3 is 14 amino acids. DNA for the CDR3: TGCAGCACTGCCGGGACAGACCCCAATCAGCCCCAGCATTTT. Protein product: CSTAGTDPNQPQHF.

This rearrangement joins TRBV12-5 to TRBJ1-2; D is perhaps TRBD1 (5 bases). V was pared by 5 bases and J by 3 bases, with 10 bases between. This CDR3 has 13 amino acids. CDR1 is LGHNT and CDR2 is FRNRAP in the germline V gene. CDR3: CASGLGVYYGYTF. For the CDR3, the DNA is TGTGCTAGTGGTCTGGGGGTATACTATGGCTACACCTTC.

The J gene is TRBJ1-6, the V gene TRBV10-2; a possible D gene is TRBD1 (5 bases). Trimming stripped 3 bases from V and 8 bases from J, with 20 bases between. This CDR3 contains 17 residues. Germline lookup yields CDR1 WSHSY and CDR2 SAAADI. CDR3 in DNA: TGCGCCAGCAGTGATTCGCAGTCCAGAGTAGGGGATTCACCCCTCCACTTT. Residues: CASSDSQSRVGDSPLHF.

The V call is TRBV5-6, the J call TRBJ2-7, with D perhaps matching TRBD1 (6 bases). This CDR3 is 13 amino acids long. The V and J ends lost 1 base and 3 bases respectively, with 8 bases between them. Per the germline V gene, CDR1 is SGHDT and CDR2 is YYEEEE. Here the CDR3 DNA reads TGTGCCAGCAGCTTGCCACAGGGCTACGAGCAGTACTTC. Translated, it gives CASSLPQGYEQYF. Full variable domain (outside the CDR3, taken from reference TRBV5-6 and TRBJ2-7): DAGVTQSPTHLIKTRGQQVTLRCSPKSGHDTVSWYQQALGQGPQFIFQYYEEEERQRGNFPDRFSGHQFPNYSSELNVNALLLGDSALYLCASSLPQGYEQYFGPGTRLTVT.

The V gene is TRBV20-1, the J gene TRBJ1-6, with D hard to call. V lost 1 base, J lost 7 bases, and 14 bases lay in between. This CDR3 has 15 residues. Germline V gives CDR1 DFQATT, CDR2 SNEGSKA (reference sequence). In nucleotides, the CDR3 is TGCAGTGCTAGAGTAAGAGGCAGAGAAAATTCACCCCTCCACTTT. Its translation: CSARVRGRENSPLHF.

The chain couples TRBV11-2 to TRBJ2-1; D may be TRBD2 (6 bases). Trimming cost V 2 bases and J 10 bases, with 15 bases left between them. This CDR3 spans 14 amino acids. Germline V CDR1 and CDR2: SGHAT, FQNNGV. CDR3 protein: CASSLPLRTNEQFF. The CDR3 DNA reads TGTGCCAGCAGCTTACCCCTCCGGACTAACGAGCAGTTCTTC.

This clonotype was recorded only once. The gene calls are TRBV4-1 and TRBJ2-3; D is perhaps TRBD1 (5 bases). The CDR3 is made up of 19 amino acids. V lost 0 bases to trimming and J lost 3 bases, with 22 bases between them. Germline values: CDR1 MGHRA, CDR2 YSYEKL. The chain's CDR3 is CASSQDLNRAGKSTDTQYF. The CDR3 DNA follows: TGCGCCAGCAGCCAAGATCTTAACCGAGCAGGGAAGTCGACAGATACGCAGTATTTT.

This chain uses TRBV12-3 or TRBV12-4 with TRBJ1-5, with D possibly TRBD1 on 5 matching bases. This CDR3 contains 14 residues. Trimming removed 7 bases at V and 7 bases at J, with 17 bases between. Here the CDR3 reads CASTRGGAGQPQHF. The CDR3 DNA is TGTGCCAGCACCCGGGGGGGAGCAGGACAGCCCCAGCATTTT.

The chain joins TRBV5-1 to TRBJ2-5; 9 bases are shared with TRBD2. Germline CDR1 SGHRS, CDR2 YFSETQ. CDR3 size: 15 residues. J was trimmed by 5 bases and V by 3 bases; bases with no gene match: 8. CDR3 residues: CASSSFLSGSETQYF. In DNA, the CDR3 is TGCGCCAGCAGCTCGTTCCTTAGCGGGAGCGAGACCCAGTACTTC.

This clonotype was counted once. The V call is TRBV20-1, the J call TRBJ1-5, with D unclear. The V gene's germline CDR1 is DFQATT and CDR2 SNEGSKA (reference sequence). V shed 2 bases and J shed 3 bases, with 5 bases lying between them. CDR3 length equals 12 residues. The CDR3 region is CSARSPNQPQHF. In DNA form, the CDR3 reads TGCAGTGCTAGAAGCCCCAATCAGCCCCAGCATTTT.

CDR3: CASSMGGAGQPQHF. The DNA for the CDR3 is TGTGCCAGTAGTATGGGGGGCGCGGGACAGCCCCAGCATTTT. The J gene is TRBJ1-5, the V gene TRBV19, with D perhaps TRBD1 (6 bases). Germline loops: CDR1 LNHDA, CDR2 SQIVND (reference sequence). The CDR3 length is 14 residues. Trimming removed 3 bases from V and 7 bases from J, with 13 bases in between.

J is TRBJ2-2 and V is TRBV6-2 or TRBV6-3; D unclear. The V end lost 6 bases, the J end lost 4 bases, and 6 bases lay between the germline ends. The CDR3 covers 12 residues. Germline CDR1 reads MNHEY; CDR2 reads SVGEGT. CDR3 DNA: TGTGCCAGCAGGCACTCCACCGGGGAGCTGTTTTTT. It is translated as CASRHSTGELFF.

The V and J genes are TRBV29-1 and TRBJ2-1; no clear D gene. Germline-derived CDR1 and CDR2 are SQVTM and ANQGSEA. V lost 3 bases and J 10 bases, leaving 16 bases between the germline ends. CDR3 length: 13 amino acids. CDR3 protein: CSVDPYNQREQFF. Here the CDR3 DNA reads TGCAGCGTTGATCCCTACAACCAGAGGGAGCAGTTCTTC.

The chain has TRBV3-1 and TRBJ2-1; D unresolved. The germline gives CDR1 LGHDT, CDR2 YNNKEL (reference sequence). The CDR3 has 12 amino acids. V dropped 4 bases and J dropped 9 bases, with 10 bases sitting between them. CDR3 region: CASSRMAVEQFF. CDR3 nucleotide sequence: TGTGCCAGCAGCCGGATGGCGGTTGAGCAGTTCTTC.

The CDR3 loop reads CSAPSPGLSADTQYF. CDR3 DNA: TGCAGTGCCCCTTCCCCGGGACTATCGGCAGATACGCAGTATTTT. This chain uses TRBV20-1 with TRBJ2-3; TRBD2 aligns across 7 bases. The CDR3 covers 15 residues. J lost 4 bases, V lost 6 bases, and 13 bases had no gene match. Germline CDR1 DFQATT, CDR2 SNEGSKA (reference sequence).

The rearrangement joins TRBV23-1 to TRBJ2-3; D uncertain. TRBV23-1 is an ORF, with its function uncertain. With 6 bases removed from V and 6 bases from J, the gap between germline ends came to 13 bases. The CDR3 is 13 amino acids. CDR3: CASSLTILDTQYF. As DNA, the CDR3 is TGCGCCAGCAGCCTTACAATCCTGGATACGCAGTATTTT.

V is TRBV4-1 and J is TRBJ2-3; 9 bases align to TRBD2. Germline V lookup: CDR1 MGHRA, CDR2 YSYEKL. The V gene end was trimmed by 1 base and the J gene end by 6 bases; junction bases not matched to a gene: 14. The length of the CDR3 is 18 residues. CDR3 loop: CASSQVFSASGVRDTQYF. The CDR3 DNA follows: TGCGCCAGCAGCCAAGTCTTCTCTGCTAGCGGGGTCCGGGATACGCAGTATTTT.